One and the same sample provided the 23 T cell receptor beta chains below, sequenced in a study of blood T cells in healthy people across ages. The authors ran a second PCR of roughly 6 to 12 cycles using a sample-barcoded 5' primer and a J-beta primer mix. TCRdb re-derived calls from the 5' RACE reads in MiXCR, one entry per CDR3 protein. This sample has over 600,000 distinct CDR3 sequences, with 21% found just once. The sample comprised blood. These receptors all stem from a man in his 70s in good health.

Only a few counts were recorded for this clonotype. V is TRBV2 and J is TRBJ2-6; TRBD1 matches at 7 bases. The CDR3 has 16 amino acids. With V trimmed by 6 bases and J by 2 bases, 7 bases remained unmatched. Per germline, CDR1 SNHLY and CDR2 FYNNEI. This CDR3 reads CASRQDRWTGANVLTF. The CDR3 DNA reads as TGTGCCAGCAGACAGGACAGGTGGACTGGGGCCAACGTCCTGACTTTC. Combining the CDR3 with reference TRBV2 and TRBJ2-6 gives the whole variable domain EPEVTQTPSHQVTQMGQEVILRCVPISNHLYFYWYRQILGQKVEFLVSFYNNEISEKSEIFDDQFSVERPDGSNFTLKIRSTKLEDSAMYFCASRQDRWTGANVLTFGAGSRLTVL.

This clonotype was seen only a few times. The genes are TRBV19 and TRBJ1-5; TRBD1 might be the D (5 bases). The CDR3 contains 14 residues. V was pared by 7 bases and J by 4 bases, with 14 bases between. CDR1 is LNHDA and CDR2 is SQIVND in the germline V gene (reference sequence). The CDR3 spells CASKEDSRNQPQHF. CDR3 DNA: TGTGCCAGTAAGGAAGACAGCAGGAATCAGCCCCAGCATTTT.

This clonotype was observed a handful of times. This chain joins TRBV20-1 and TRBJ2-7, with TRBD1 identical over 8 bases. V shed 6 bases, J shed 2 bases, and the junction held 3 bases outside the gene matches. Germline V CDR1 and CDR2: DFQATT, SNEGSKA (reference sequence). The CDR3 is 12 amino acids. CDR3 protein: CSAYRGAYEQYF. For the CDR3, the DNA is TGCAGTGCATACAGGGGGGCCTACGAGCAGTACTTC.

This clonotype was recorded many times. The rearrangement links TRBV3-1 to TRBJ2-1; maybe TRBD1 (6 bases). Germline assignment: CDR1 LGHDT and CDR2 YNNKEL (reference sequence). The CDR3 is 16 amino acids. V was clipped by 4 bases and J by 0 bases, with 13 bases between them. The CDR3 DNA reads as TGTGCCAGCAGCCCATTAAGGGGGAGCTCCTACAATGAGCAGTTCTTC. Translation: CASSPLRGSSYNEQFF.

V is TRBV7-2 and J is TRBJ2-7; D possibly corresponds to TRBD1 (6 bases). Trimming shortened V by 7 bases and J by 2 bases, and 15 bases separated the two germline ends. Germline loops: CDR1 SGHTA, CDR2 FQGNSA. This CDR3 region has 14 residues. The CDR3 is CASTRTDPAYEQYF. The CDR3 nucleotides read TGTGCCAGCACCAGGACAGATCCCGCCTACGAGCAGTACTTC.

The rearrangement links TRBV28 to TRBJ2-7; 7 nucleotides line up with TRBD2. Germline assignment: CDR1 MDHEN and CDR2 SYDVKM. The V gene end was trimmed by 4 bases and the J gene end by 7 bases; junction bases not matched to a gene: 4. CDR3 length equals 12 residues. In nucleotides, the CDR3 is TGTGCCAGCAGTTCCGCCGGGGGGGAGCAGTACTTC. Translating gives CASSSAGGEQYF.

This clonotype was seen repeatedly, ten times or more. The rearrangement links TRBV15 to TRBJ2-1; TRBD2 might be the D (5 bases). CDR1 is LNHNV, CDR2 YYDKDF, per germline (reference sequence). The CDR3 runs 15 residues. Trimming stripped 0 bases from V and 0 bases from J, with 6 bases between. In DNA form, the CDR3 reads TGTGCCACCAGCAGAGATACTAGCTCCTACAATGAGCAGTTCTTC. Protein: CATSRDTSSYNEQFF. The full variable domain, with the rest looked up from reference TRBV15 and TRBJ2-1, is DAMVIQNPRYQVTQFGKPVTLSCSQTLNHNVMYWYQQKSSQAPKLLFHYYDKDFNNEADTPDNFQSRRPNTSFCFLDIRSPGLGDTAMYLCATSRDTSSYNEQFFGPGTRLTVL.

This chain links TRBV27 with TRBJ2-3; D gene uncertain. The germline V and J ends were trimmed by 5 bases and 1 base, with 7 bases remaining between them. Germline CDR1 and CDR2: MNHEY and SMNVEV (reference sequence). This CDR3 comprises 13 residues. The CDR3 reads CASSSPRTDTQYF. Written as DNA, the CDR3 is TGTGCCAGCAGTAGCCCACGCACAGATACGCAGTATTTT.

In this sample, this clonotype turned up many times. The rearrangement uses TRBV25-1 and TRBJ2-5; maybe TRBD2 (5 bases). CDR1 is MGHDK and CDR2 is SYGVNS in the germline V gene. This CDR3 is 13 amino acids long. V dropped 2 bases and J dropped 5 bases, with 9 bases sitting between them. This CDR3 is CASSEPGIETQYF. CDR3 sequence (DNA): TGTGCCAGCAGTGAACCCGGGATCGAGACCCAGTACTTC.

The table lists this clonotype with a few counts. The chain employs TRBV28 and TRBJ2-5; 8 bases are shared with TRBD2. The V segment lost 5 bases and the J segment 4 bases; nucleotides outside the gene matches: 6. CDR1 is MDHEN and CDR2 is SYDVKM in the germline V gene. This CDR3 is built from 14 residues. CDR3 bases: TGTGCCAGCAGTCCCCACCTAGCGGGAGAGACCCAGTACTTC. Translated: CASSPHLAGETQYF.

This clonotype was detected a few times. This chain links TRBV7-2 with TRBJ2-5; a possible D gene is TRBD2 (5 bases). The J call may be incorrect, as the DNA end agrees better with TRBJ2-7. The germline CDR1 and CDR2 sequences are SGHTA and FQGNSA. This CDR3 has 14 amino acids. The chain's CDR3 is CASSPRALSYEQYF. Here the CDR3 DNA reads TGTGCCAGCAGCCCGAGGGCTCTCTCCTACGAGCAGTACTTC.

This clonotype has a count of ten or more. This chain joins TRBV7-2 and TRBJ2-5; D perhaps matches TRBD1 (5 bases). V was clipped by 1 base and J by 1 base, with 13 bases between them. Germline CDR1 is SGHTA and CDR2 is FQGNSA. The CDR3 is 16 residues long. CDR3 sequence: CASSLGSTGPQETQYF. In DNA form, the CDR3 reads TGTGCCAGCAGCTTAGGAAGTACAGGCCCCCAAGAGACCCAGTACTTC.

This clonotype came up a few times. J is TRBJ1-2 and V is TRBV12-3 or TRBV12-4, with D perhaps TRBD1 (6 bases). V was shortened by 6 bases and J by 2 bases, with 10 bases between the two germline ends. The CDR3 consists of 13 residues. The CDR3 DNA reads as TGTGCCAGCAGAGGAGGACAGAACTATGGCTACACCTTC. This translates into CASRGGQNYGYTF.

The chain employs TRBV3-1 and TRBJ2-3; no clear D gene. V was trimmed by 3 bases and J by 3 bases, leaving 4 bases between them. Germline CDR1 is LGHDT and CDR2 is YNNKEL (reference sequence). The length of the CDR3 is 12 residues. The CDR3 sequence: CASSHVTDTQYF. In DNA, the CDR3 is TGTGCCAGCAGCCACGTTACAGATACGCAGTATTTT.

This rearrangement joins TRBV3-1 to TRBJ2-1, with 15 bases matching TRBD2. CDR1 and CDR2 from the germline V gene are LGHDT and YNNKEL (reference sequence). The CDR3 consists of 17 residues. Trimming took 0 bases from V and 14 from J; bases not matched to a gene: 11. CDR3 nucleotide sequence: TGTGCCAGCAGCCAAGAGCCCGGGACTAGCGGGAGGAAGGGGGAGTTCTTC. Protein product: CASSQEPGTSGRKGEFF.

The chain combines TRBV2 with TRBJ1-1; maybe TRBD1 (6 bases). Germline loops: CDR1 SNHLY, CDR2 FYNNEI. Trimming cost V 10 bases and J 1 base, with 16 bases left between them. The CDR3 loop spans 14 amino acids. CDR3 nucleotides: TGTGCCACGTTACGAGGGGGAGGGAACACTGAAGCTTTCTTT. Encoded protein: CATLRGGGNTEAFF. Based on the CDR3 plus reference TRBV2 and TRBJ1-1, the full variable domain is EPEVTQTPSHQVTQMGQEVILRCVPISNHLYFYWYRQILGQKVEFLVSFYNNEISEKSEIFDDQFSVERPDGSNFTLKIRSTKLEDSAMYFCATLRGGGNTEAFFGQGTRLTVV.

This clonotype was recorded a few times. The chain has TRBV28 and TRBJ1-2, with 11 nucleotides matching TRBD1. V was pared by 4 bases and J by 8 bases, with 6 bases of the junction left unmatched. Germline V lookup: CDR1 MDHEN, CDR2 SYDVKM. The CDR3 totals 14 residues. CDR3 sequence reads: CASSSQWTGGGYTF. Written as DNA, the CDR3 is TGTGCCAGCAGTTCCCAATGGACAGGGGGCGGCTACACCTTC.

V usage is TRBV28 and J usage is TRBJ1-4; a weak D match, TRBD1 (5 bases). CDR3 length: 15 amino acids. CDR1 and CDR2 (germline): MDHEN, SYDVKM. Between the trimmed V and J ends, which lost 6 bases and 6 bases, there was a span of 17 bases. CDR3 DNA sequence: TGTGCCAGCAGCGCAAGTGGGGGGAGTTATGAAAAACTGTTTTTT. Protein: CASSASGGSYEKLFF.

The chain employs TRBV9 and TRBJ2-6; the D call may be TRBD1 or TRBD2 (5 bases each). The V end lost 5 bases, the J end lost 0 bases, and 6 bases lay between the germline ends. The V gene's germline CDR1 is SGDLS and CDR2 YYNGEE. The CDR3 sequence is 14 residues long. This chain's CDR3 is CASRGTSGANVLTF. The CDR3 bases are TGTGCCAGCAGAGGGACCTCTGGGGCCAACGTCCTGACTTTC.

This clonotype was counted ten times or more. The chain combines TRBV7-9 with TRBJ2-3, with 10 bases lining up with TRBD2. This CDR3 has 16 residues. Germline V gene sequence: CDR1 SEHNR, CDR2 FQNEAQ (reference sequence). V trimming: 3 bases; J trimming: 4 bases; junction bases outside the gene matches: 7. CDR3 protein: CASSFLLAGDPDTQYF. In DNA, the CDR3 is TGTGCCAGCAGCTTTCTGCTAGCGGGAGATCCAGATACGCAGTATTTT.

This clonotype turned up a few times. This sequence may be a read error, since a much larger clone differs from it by one base. The CDR3 region is CASSDVTSSF. The DNA of the CDR3 is TGTGCCAGCAGTGACGTTACTAGTTCCTTC. The genes are TRBV6-1 and TRBJ2-4; D possibly corresponds to TRBD2 (5 bases). This CDR3 contains 10 residues. Germline V gives CDR1 MNHNS, CDR2 SASEGT.

The chain joins TRBV7-6 to TRBJ2-1; possible D gene TRBD2, 7 bases. Trimming removed 0 bases from V and 9 bases from J, with 12 bases in between. CDR3 length equals 14 residues. The germline CDR1 and CDR2 sequences are SGHVS and FNYEAQ. CDR3 sequence (DNA): TGTGCCAGCAGCTTAGCGGGGGGGGCTACTGAGCAGTTCTTC. It translates to CASSLAGGATEQFF.

J is TRBJ2-7 and V is TRBV5-8; D could derive from TRBD1 or TRBD2 (5 bases each). Per germline, CDR1 SGHTS and CDR2 YDEGEE. The CDR3 spans 14 residues. V was clipped by 2 bases and J by 6 bases, with 15 bases between them. CDR3 region: CASSLGQRGPEQYF. DNA of the CDR3: TGTGCCAGCAGCTTAGGCCAGAGGGGACCCGAGCAGTACTTC.